This TCR beta chain was captured by sequencing in a study of HIV-infected patients and healthy controls (dated by TCRdb to between 2014 and 2016). This clonotype was seen at least ten times. The target of this receptor is not known. Base qualities are not recorded, but no much larger clone differs from it by a single base. The library was built by means of 5' RACE. Sequencing used an Illumina MiSeq. In-frame beta chains were kept once TCRdb had trimmed the public reads at Q25 with fastp and called clones with MiXCR. Merged by CDR3 protein, the rows form single entries marked with the most common genes and DNA. This sample is represented by some 67,000 distinct CDR3 sequences; about 16% of them were singletons. Of the sample, about 6% falls within the top ten clones. This sequence was found in a human donor in good health. The sequenced sample was CD4+ T cells from blood.

The CDR3 amino acid sequence is: CASSAPRQDRPNSPLHF. Here is the DNA: TGTGCCAGTAGTGCCCCTCGACAGGATCGGCCCAATTCACCCCTCCACTTT. The chain was built from TRBV19 and TRBJ1-6, with a tentative D gene TRBD1 over 6 matching bases. From a lookup of the germline V gene (reference sequence), CDR1 and CDR2 are LNHDA and SQIVND. V is shortened by 5 bases, J by 7 bases, and the region joining them spans 21 bases. The cysteine opens and the phenylalanine closes a CDR3 of 17 amino acids. The CDR3 DNA has 51 bases and is translated from base 1.